This entry concerns a single T cell receptor (beta chain). What it recognizes is unknown. Patients showing uncontrolled infection, other autoimmune disease, pregnancy or lactation were ineligible. Authors of the study amplified TCR beta CDR3 regions from RNA transcripts. HTBI primers were the set used in a first-round RT-PCR of the TCR CDR3. TCRdb passed the multiplex PCR reads through MiXCR, listing each CDR3 protein once. The sample has 660,000 or so distinct CDR3 sequences, 45% seen once. Deletions cut 0 bases from V and 5 bases from J, with 14 bases between. The CDR3 is made up of 15 amino acids. Germline CDR1 and CDR2: SGHRS and YFSETQ. The data belong to a study of T cells in Graves' hyperthyroidism and ophthalmopathy. General observations from the study: Blood also held most thyroid clonotypes expanded beyond 0.001. A 13 V-J model separated ophthalmopathy from stable hyperthyroidism. The model foresaw ophthalmopathy a median around 6.4 months prior to onset.

The TCR sequence derives from an adult man with Graves' disease, either hyperthyroidism or ophthalmopathy (not recorded which). The J gene is TRBJ1-1, the V gene TRBV5-1; D might be TRBD1 (5 bases). Sequencing input: peripheral blood or thyroid tissue (not recorded which). Here the CDR3 DNA reads TGCGCCAGCAGCTTGGTCCTAAGGGGTGGAACTGAAGCTTTCTTT. It is translated as CASSLVLRGGTEAFF.